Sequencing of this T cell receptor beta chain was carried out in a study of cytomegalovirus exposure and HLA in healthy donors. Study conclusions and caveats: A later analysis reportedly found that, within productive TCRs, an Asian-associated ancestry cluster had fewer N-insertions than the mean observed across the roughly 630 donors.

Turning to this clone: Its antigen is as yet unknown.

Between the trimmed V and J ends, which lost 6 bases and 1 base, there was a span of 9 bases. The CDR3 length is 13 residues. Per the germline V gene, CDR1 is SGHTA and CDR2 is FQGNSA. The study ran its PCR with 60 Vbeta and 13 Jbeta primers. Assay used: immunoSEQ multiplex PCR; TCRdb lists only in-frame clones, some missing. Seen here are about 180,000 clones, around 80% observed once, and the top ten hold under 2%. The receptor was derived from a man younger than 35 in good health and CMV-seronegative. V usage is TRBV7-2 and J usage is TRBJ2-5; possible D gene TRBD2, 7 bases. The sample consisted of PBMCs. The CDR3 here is CASSRGAQETQYF. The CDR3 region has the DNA TGTGCCAGCAGTCGGGGGGCCCAAGAGACCCAGTACTTC.